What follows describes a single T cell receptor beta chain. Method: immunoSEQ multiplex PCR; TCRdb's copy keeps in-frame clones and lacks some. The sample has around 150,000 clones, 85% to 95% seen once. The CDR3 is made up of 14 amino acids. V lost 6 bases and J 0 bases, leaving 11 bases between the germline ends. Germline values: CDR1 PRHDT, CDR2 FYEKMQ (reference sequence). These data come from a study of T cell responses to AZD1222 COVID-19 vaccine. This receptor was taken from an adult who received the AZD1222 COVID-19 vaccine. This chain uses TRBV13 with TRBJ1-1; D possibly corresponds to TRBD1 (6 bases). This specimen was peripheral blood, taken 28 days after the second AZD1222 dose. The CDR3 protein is CASRGGGLNTEAFF. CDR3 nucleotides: TGTGCCAGCAGAGGGGGAGGATTGAACACTGAAGCTTTCTTT.